A single sample is the source of the 3 T cell receptor beta chains below, sequenced in a study of prognosis after radiotherapy for stage I lung cancer. TCR beta CDR3 was amplified from genomic DNA by two-round multiplex PCR. Amplification during the initial PCR round employed primers specific to each TRBV and TRBJ gene. Via MiXCR, TCRdb re-called the multiplex PCR reads, giving one row per CDR3 protein. Of 12,000 or so distinct CDR3 sequences listed, under 45% were seen once; the top ten hold approximately 53%. This material consisted of PBMCs, taken before or after stereotactic body radiation therapy (not recorded which). The source of these receptors is a donor at least 50 years old with non-small cell lung cancer.

The sample holds many counts of this clonotype. The V call is TRBV10-3, the J call TRBJ2-3; TRBD2 aligns across 12 bases. Germline V gene lookup returns CDR1 ENHRY and CDR2 SYGVKD. With 6 bases clipped from V and 3 bases from J, the junction kept 4 bases outside the gene matches. This CDR3 has 15 residues. DNA for the CDR3: TGTGCCATCAGGGCTGGGACTAGCGGGACAGATACGCAGTATTTT. It yields the protein CAIRAGTSGTDTQYF.

Judged by abundance, this clonotype is medium-sized. The chain employs TRBV6-1 and TRBJ2-7, with 10 bases matching TRBD2. Unmatched junction bases numbered 7, after V lost 5 bases and J lost 3 bases. The CDR3 contains 15 residues. CDR1 is MNHNS and CDR2 is SASEGT in the germline V gene. In DNA, the CDR3 is TGTGCCAGCAGTCGGTCTAGCGGGGGAGGCTACGAGCAGTACGTC. Translated: CASSRSSGGGYEQYV.

The rearrangement links TRBV9 to TRBJ2-7; D might be TRBD1 or TRBD2, each matching 5 bases. This CDR3 region has 15 residues. Germline V gene sequence: CDR1 SGDLS, CDR2 YYNGEE. The germline V and J ends were trimmed by 0 bases and 8 bases, with 18 bases remaining between them. CDR3 sequence: CASSVVGTSADKQYF. The DNA of the CDR3 is TGTGCCAGCAGCGTAGTAGGGACGTCCGCCGACAAGCAGTACTTC.